Below, one TCR beta chain is given with its context. As yet, its antigen is unknown. Unmatched junction bases numbered 12, after V lost 2 bases and J lost 4 bases. From germline, CDR1 is MNHEY and CDR2 SVGAGI. CDR3 length: 17 amino acids. The data were taken from a study of vaccination and CD4 T cells after COVID-19. Whole-study context: Overlapping peptides covering the spike proteins of SARS-CoV-2, HCoV-NL63, HCoV-OC43 and HCoV-229E were added to stimulate cells.

Treatment indicated: roughly 11-day PBMC culture with coronavirus spike peptide pools or control peptides (ViraFEST assay). Those CD4+ T cells from the unexposed donor predate the COVID-19 pandemic (2011-2018). Peptide pools at around 9.1 ug/ml, together with 10 IU/ml IL-2, were added to cultures of roughly 2.1 million PBMCs per well. The study sequenced cultured CD4+ T cell DNA using the Oncomine TCR Beta short-read assay. Cultures of CD4+ T cells served as the source for extracting genomic DNA. TCRdb re-called the PCR reads with MiXCR, one entry per CDR3 protein. The sample has 5,000 to 7,500 distinct CDR3 sequences, roughly 34% seen once.

The sequencing sample was made of CD4+ T cells from blood, cultured in vitro. The receptor was derived from a human donor in good health. This rearrangement joins TRBV6-5 to TRBJ2-7, with 9 bases fitting TRBD2. The DNA for the CDR3 is TGTGCCAGCAGTTACAGCGGGGGGCGAGGAACGTGGTACGAGCAGTACTTC. Translating it yields CASSYSGGRGTWYEQYF.